This T cell receptor beta chain was identified in a study of T cell repertoires in cytomegalovirus infection (dated by TCRdb to the late 2010s). In the study overall: Peptide stimulations targeted recently identified HLA-C-restricted CMV epitopes, whose presentation resists viral immunomodulation, together with well-studied HLA-B-restricted epitopes. Donor HLA type was relevant to the analysis, as public TCR beta signatures indicated carriage of CMV infection together with the matching HLA type.

The paper as a whole reports these results and caveats: The ex vivo response was dominated by HLA-C-restricted CMV-specific TCR beta clonotypes, and the single most frequent clonotype in two of eight donors was supplied by these HLA-C-restricted clonotypes. Carriers of CMV infection plus the relevant HLA type were discriminated by the cumulative frequency of public TCR beta family members in the study cohort and in an independent roughly 400-donor cohort.

Notes on this clonotype: It has no known antigen specificity. No per-base quality is available; no much larger clone lies one base away.

Sequencing was performed on an Illumina HiSeq 1500. TCRdb cleaned the public reads at Q25 with fastp, built clones with MiXCR and kept in-frame beta chains. All rows with the same CDR3 protein become a single entry with the most common DNA and genes. Present in this sample are about 570,000 distinct CDR3 sequences, approximately 40% of which were seen just once. Jointly, the top ten make up 48% of the sample. The sample's treatment or condition, from its label and the paper: in vitro stimulation with specific CMV peptide epitopes to enrich CMV-specific T cells. The source of this sequence is a human donor in good health (CMV status not recorded). Some clones in this sample may be carry-over from other donors' samples. The sequenced sample was cultured PBMCs, obtained from culture after CMV antigen stimulation.

The sequenced DNA is TGTGCCAGCAGTTACTCGACCAGGGACCTCACAGATACGCAGTATTTT. This sequence encodes CASSYSTRDLTDTQYF. The sequence joins TRBV6-2 or TRBV6-3 to TRBJ2-3; the D gene is possibly TRBD1 or TRBD2, with 5 bases matching each. Trimming at the junction amounts to 0 bases on V and 2 bases on J, and the germline ends lie 12 bases apart. The CDR3 numbers 16 residues from cysteine through phenylalanine. Kept here is only the CDR3 DNA, which spans 48 bases and is read in frame from base 1. Via the germline V gene, CDR1 is MNHEY and CDR2 SVGEGT.